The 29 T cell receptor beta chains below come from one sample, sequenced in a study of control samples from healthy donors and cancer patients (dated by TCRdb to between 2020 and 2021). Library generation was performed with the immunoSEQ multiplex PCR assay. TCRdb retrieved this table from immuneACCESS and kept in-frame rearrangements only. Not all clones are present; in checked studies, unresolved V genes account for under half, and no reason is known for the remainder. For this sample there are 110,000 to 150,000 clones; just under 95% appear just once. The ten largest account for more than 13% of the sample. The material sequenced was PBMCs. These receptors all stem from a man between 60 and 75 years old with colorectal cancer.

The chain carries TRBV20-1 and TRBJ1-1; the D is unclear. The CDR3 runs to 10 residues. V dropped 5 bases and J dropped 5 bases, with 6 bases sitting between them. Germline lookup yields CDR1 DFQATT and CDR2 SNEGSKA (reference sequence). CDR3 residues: CSAGRTEAFF. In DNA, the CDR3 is TGCAGTGCTGGGAGGACTGAAGCTTTCTTT.

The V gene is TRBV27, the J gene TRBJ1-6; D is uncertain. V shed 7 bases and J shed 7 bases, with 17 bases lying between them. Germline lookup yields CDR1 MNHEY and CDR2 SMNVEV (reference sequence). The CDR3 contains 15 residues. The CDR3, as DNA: TGTGCCAGCAACCCGGGCCTTACGGTGAATTCACCCCTCCACTTT. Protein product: CASNPGLTVNSPLHF.

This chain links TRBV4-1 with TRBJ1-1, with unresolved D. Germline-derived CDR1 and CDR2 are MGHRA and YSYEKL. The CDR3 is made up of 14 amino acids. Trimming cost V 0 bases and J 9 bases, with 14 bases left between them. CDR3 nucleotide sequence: TGCGCCAGCAGCCAAGATCGAGGCTCTTCGAAAGCTTTCTTT. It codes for CASSQDRGSSKAFF.

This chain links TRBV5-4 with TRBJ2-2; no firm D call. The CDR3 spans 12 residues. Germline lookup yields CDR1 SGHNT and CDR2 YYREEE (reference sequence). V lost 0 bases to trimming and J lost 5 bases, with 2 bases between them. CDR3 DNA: TGTGCCAGCAGCTTGGAAACCGGGGAGCTGTTTTTT. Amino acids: CASSLETGELFF.

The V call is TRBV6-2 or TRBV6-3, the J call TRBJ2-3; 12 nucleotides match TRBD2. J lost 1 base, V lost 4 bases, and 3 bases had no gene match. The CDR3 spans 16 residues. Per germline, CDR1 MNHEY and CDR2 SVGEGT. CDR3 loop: CASSSRLAGGTDTQYF. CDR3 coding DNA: TGTGCCAGCAGTTCCCGACTAGCGGGGGGCACAGATACGCAGTATTTT.

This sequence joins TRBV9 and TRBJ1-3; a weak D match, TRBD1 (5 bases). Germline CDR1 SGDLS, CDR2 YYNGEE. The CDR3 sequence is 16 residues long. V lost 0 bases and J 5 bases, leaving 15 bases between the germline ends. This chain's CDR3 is CASSVDFGDLRNTIYF. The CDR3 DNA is TGTGCCAGCAGCGTAGATTTCGGGGACCTACGAAACACCATATATTTT.

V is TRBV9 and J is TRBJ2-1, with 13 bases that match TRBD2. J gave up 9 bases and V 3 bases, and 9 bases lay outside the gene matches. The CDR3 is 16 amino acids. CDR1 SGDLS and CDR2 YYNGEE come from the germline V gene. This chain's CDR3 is CASSAGLAGDGGEQFF. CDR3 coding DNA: TGTGCCAGCAGCGCCGGACTAGCGGGGGATGGGGGTGAGCAGTTCTTC.

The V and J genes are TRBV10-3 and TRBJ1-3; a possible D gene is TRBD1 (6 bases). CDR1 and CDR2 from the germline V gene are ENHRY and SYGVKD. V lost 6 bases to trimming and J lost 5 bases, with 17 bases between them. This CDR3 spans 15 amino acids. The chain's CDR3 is CAISQGGVQRNTIYF. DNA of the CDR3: TGTGCCATCAGCCAAGGGGGGGTGCAGCGAAACACCATATATTTT.

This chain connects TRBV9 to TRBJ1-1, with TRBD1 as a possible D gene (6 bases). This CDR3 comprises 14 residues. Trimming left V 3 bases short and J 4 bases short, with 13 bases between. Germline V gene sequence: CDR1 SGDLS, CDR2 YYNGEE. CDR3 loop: CASSGQVRGTEAFF. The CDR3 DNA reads TGTGCCAGCAGCGGACAGGTCCGTGGCACTGAAGCTTTCTTT.

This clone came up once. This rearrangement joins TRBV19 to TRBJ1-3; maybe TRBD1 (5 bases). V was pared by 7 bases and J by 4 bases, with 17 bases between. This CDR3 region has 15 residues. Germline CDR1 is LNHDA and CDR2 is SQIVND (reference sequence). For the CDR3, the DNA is TGTGCCAGTACCCCCAGGGTAACTGGGGGAAACACCATATATTTT. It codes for CASTPRVTGGNTIYF.

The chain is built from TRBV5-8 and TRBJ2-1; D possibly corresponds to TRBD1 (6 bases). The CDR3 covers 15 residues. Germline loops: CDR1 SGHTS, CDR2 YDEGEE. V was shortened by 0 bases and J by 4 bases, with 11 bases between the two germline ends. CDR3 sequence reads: CASSLVQGNYNEQFF. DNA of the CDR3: TGTGCCAGCAGCTTGGTGCAGGGGAATTACAATGAGCAGTTCTTC.

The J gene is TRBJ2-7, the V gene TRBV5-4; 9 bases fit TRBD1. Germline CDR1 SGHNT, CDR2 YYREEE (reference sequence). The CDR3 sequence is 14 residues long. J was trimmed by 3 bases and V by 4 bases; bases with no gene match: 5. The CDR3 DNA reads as TGTGCCAGCAGCCGAGGACAGGGGCACTACGAGCAGTACTTC. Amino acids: CASSRGQGHYEQYF. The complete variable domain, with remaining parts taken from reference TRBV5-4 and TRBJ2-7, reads ETGVTQSPTHLIKTRGQQVTLRCSSQSGHNTVSWYQQALGQGPQFIFQYYREEENGRGNFPPRFSGLQFPNYSSELNVNALELDDSALYLCASSRGQGHYEQYFGPGTRLTVT.

The CDR3 spells CASSFGSSYNSPLHF. In nucleotides, the CDR3 is TGTGCCAGCAGCTTCGGGAGCTCCTATAATTCACCCCTCCACTTT. The chain is built from TRBV7-8 and TRBJ1-6, with no clear D. The CDR3 loop spans 15 amino acids. CDR1 and CDR2 (germline): SGHVS, FQNEAQ. Deletions cut 3 bases from V and 0 bases from J, with 6 bases between.

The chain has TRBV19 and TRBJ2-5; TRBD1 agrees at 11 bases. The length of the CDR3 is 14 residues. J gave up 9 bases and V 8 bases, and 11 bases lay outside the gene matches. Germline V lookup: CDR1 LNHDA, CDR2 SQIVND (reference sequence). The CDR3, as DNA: TGTGCCAGTTCTCCGGGACAGGGGGTTTGGGCCCAGTACTTC. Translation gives CASSPGQGVWAQYF.

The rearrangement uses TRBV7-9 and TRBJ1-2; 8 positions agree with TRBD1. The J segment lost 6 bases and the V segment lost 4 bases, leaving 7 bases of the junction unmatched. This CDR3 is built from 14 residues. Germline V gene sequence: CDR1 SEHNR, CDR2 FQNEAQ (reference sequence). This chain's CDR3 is CASSSTGVGDGYTF. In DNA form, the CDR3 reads TGTGCCAGCAGCTCGACAGGGGTTGGGGATGGCTACACCTTC.

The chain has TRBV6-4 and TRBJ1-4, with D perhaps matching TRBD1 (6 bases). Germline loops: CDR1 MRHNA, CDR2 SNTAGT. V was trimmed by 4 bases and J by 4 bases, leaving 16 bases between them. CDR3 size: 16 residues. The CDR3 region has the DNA TGTGCCAGCAGTGTCCCTCGACAGGTGATTAATGAAAAACTGTTTTTT. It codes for CASSVPRQVINEKLFF.

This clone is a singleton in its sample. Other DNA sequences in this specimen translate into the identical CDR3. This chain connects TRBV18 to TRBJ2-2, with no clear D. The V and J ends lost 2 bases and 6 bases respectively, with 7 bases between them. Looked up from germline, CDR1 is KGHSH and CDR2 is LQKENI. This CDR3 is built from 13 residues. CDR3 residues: CASSPTEAGELFF. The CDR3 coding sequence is TGTGCCAGCTCACCAACAGAAGCCGGGGAGCTGTTTTTT.

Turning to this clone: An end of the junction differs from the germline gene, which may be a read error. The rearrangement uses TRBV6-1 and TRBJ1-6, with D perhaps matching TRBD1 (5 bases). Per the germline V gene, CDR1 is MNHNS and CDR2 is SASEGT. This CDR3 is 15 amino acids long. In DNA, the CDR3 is TGTGCCAGCAGTGATGGAGGGACTTATAGTTCACCCCTCCACTTT. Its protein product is CASSDGGTYSSPLHF.

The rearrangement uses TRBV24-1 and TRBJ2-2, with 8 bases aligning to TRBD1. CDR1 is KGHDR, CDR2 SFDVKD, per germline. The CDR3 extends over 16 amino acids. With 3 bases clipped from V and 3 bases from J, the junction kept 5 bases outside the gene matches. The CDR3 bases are TGTGCCACCAGTGATCCCCGGACAGGGTACACCGGGGAGCTGTTTTTT. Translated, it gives CATSDPRTGYTGELFF.

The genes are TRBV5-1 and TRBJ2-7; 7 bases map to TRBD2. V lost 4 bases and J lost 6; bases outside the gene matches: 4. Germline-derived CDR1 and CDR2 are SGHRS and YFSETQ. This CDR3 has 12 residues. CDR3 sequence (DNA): TGCGCCAGCAGCCCTGGGGGGGGCGAGCAGTACTTC. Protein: CASSPGGGEQYF. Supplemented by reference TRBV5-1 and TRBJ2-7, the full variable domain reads KAGVTQTPRYLIKTRGQQVTLSCSPISGHRSVSWYQQTPGQGLQFLFEYFSETQRNKGNFPGRFSGRQFSNSRSEMNVSTLELGDSALYLCASSPGGGEQYFGPGTRLTVT.

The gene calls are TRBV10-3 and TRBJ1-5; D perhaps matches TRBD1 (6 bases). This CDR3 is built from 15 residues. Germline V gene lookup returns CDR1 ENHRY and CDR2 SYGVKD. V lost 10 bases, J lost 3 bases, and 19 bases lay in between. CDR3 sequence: CATSLTGQNNQPQHF. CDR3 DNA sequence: TGTGCCACTTCACTGACGGGACAAAACAATCAGCCCCAGCATTTT.

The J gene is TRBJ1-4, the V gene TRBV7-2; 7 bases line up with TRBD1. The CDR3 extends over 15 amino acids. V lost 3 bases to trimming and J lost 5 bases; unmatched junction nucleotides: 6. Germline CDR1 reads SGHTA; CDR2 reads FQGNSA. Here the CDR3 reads CASSFSGGGNEKLFF. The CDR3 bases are TGTGCCAGCAGCTTTTCAGGGGGGGGGAATGAAAAACTGTTTTTT.

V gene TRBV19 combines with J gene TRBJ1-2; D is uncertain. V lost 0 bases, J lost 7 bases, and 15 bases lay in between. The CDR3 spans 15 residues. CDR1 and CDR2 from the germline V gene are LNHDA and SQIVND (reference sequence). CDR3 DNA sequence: TGTGCCAGTAGTATAGATAACTCGCACGGTGGTGGCTACACCTTC. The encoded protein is CASSIDNSHGGGYTF.

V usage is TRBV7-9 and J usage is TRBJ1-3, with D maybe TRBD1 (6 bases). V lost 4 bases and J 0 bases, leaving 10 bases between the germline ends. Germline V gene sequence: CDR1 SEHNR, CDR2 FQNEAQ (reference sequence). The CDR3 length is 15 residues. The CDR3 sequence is CASSSRTDSGNTIYF. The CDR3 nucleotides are TGTGCCAGCAGCTCGCGGACAGACTCTGGAAACACCATATATTTT.

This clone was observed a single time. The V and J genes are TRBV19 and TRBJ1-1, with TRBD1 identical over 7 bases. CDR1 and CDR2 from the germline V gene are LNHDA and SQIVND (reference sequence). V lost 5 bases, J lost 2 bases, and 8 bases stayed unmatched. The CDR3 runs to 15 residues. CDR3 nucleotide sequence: TGTGCCAGTAGTGGGGACAGATTATTAAACACTGAAGCTTTCTTT. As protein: CASSGDRLLNTEAFF.

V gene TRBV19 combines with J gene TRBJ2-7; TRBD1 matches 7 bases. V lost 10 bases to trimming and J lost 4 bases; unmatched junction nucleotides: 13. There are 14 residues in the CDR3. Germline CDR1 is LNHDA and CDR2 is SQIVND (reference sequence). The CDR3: CATKLGGSGYEQYF. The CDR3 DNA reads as TGTGCCACGAAGTTAGGGGGCTCAGGGTACGAGCAGTACTTC.

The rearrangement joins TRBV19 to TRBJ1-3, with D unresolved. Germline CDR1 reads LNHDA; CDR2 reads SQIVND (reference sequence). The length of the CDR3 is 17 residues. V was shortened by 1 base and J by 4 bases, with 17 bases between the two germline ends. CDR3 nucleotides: TGTGCCAGTAGTATAGCAGGAGGGCCCGGCTCCGGAAACACCATATATTTT. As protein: CASSIAGGPGSGNTIYF.

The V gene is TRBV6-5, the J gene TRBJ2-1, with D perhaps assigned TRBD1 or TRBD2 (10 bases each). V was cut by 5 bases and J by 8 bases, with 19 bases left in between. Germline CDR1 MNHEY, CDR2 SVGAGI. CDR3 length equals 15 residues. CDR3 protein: CASSKGQGTSDEQFF. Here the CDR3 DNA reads TGTGCCAGCAGTAAGGGACAGGGGACTAGCGATGAGCAGTTCTTC.

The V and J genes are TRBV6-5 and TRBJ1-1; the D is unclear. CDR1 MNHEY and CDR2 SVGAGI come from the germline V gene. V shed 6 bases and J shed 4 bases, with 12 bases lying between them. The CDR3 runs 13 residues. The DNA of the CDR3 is TGTGCCAGCAGAAACGGACTGATCACTGAAGCTTTCTTT. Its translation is CASRNGLITEAFF.